One sample yielded the 3 T cell receptor beta chains listed below, sequenced in a study of blood T cell repertoires in COVID-19. TCRdb's table, derived via immunoSEQ multiplex PCR, lists solely in-frame clones and lacks some. The sample carries 150,000 to 180,000 clones, about 86% recorded once. Material: peripheral blood. These receptors came from an older woman with acute or convalescent COVID-19.

The gene calls are TRBV3-1 (or the pseudogene TRBV3-2) and TRBJ2-3; 10 bases line up with TRBD2. The CDR3 spans 15 residues. The junction had 4 bases not matched to a gene; V was cut back by 4 bases and J by 3 bases. Germline CDR1 LGHDT, CDR2 YNNKEL (reference sequence). CDR3 sequence (DNA): TGTGCCAGCAGCCCCCGACTAGCGGGTACAGATACGCAGTATTTT. Translation gives CASSPRLAGTDTQYF.

The V and J genes are TRBV5-4 and TRBJ2-3, with D unclear. Trimming pared 4 bases from V and 2 bases from J, leaving 17 bases between. CDR1 is SGHNT and CDR2 is YYREEE in the germline V gene (reference sequence). The CDR3 sequence is 16 residues long. CDR3 protein: CASSPRSALLTDTQYF. The CDR3 DNA sequence: TGTGCCAGCAGCCCCCGGAGTGCCCTACTCACAGATACGCAGTATTTT. Full variable domain (remainder filled in from reference TRBV5-4 and TRBJ2-3): ETGVTQSPTHLIKTRGQQVTLRCSSQSGHNTVSWYQQALGQGPQFIFQYYREEENGRGNFPPRFSGLQFPNYSSELNVNALELDDSALYLCASSPRSALLTDTQYFGPGTRLTVL.

The V call is TRBV5-1, the J call TRBJ2-3; 11 bases agree with TRBD2. CDR1 and CDR2 (germline): SGHRS, YFSETQ. The CDR3 is made up of 16 amino acids. Unmatched junction bases numbered 5, after V lost 3 bases and J lost 2 bases. The CDR3 loop reads CASSSLAGGPTDTQYF. CDR3 bases: TGCGCCAGCAGCTCCCTAGCGGGGGGCCCCACAGATACGCAGTATTTT.